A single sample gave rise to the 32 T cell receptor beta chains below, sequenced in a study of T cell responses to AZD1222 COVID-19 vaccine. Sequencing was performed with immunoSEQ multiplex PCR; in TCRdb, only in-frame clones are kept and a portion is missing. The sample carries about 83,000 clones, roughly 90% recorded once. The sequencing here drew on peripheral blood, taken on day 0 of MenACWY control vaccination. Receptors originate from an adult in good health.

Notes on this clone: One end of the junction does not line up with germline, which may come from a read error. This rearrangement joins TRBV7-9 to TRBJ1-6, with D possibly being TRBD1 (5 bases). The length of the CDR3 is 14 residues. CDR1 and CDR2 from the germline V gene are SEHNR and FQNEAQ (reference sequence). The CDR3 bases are TGTGCCAGCAGCCTAGCCCAGGGAAATTCACCCCTCCACTTT. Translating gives CASSLAQGNSPLHF.

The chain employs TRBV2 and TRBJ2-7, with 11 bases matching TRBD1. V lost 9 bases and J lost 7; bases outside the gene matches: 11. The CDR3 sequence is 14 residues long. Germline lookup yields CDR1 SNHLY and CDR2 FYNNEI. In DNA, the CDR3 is TGTGCCAGTAACAAAGGACAGGGGGCAGGGGAGCAGTACTTC. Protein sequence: CASNKGQGAGEQYF.

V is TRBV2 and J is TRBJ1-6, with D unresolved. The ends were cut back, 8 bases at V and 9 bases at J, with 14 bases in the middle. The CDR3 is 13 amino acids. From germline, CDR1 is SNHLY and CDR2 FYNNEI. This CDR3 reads CASGLDWGSPLHF. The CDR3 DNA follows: TGTGCCAGCGGGTTGGATTGGGGTTCACCCCTCCACTTT.

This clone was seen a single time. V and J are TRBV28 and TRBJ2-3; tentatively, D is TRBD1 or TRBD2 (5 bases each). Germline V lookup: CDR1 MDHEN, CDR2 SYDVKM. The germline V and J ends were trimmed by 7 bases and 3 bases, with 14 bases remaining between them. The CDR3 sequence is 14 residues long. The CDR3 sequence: CASKGDPTTDTQYF. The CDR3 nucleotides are TGTGCCAGCAAAGGGGACCCCACAACAGATACGCAGTATTTT.

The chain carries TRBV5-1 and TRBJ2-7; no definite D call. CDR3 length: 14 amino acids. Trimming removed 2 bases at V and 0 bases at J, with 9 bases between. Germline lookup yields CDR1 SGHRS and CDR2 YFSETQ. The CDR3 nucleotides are TGCGCCAGCAGCTTAGGCGGTAGCTCCTACGAGCAGTACTTC. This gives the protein CASSLGGSSYEQYF. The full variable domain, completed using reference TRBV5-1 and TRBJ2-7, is KAGVTQTPRYLIKTRGQQVTLSCSPISGHRSVSWYQQTPGQGLQFLFEYFSETQRNKGNFPGRFSGRQFSNSRSEMNVSTLELGDSALYLCASSLGGSSYEQYFGPGTRLTVT.

The CDR3 region is CASSPWTGREQYF. CDR3 DNA: TGTGCCAGCAGCCCGTGGACAGGGAGGGAGCAGTACTTC. The chain links TRBV5-8 to TRBJ2-7; TRBD1 aligns across 8 bases. V gave up 4 bases and J gave up 7 bases; unmatched junction bases: 7. The germline gives CDR1 SGHTS, CDR2 YDEGEE. This CDR3 is built from 13 residues.

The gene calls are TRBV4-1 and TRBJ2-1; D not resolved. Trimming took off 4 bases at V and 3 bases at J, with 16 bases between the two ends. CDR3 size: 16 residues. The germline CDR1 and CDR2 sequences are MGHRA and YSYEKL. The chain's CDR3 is CASSPLDLLIYNEQFF. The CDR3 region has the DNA TGCGCCAGCAGCCCCCTCGATCTGCTAATCTACAATGAGCAGTTCTTC.

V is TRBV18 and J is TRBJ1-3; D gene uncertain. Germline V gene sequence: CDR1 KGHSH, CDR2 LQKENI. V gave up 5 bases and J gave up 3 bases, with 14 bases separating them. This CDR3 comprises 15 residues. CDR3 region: CASSTRRRGGNTIYF. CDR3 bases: TGTGCCAGCTCAACAAGGCGCCGAGGTGGAAACACCATATATTTT. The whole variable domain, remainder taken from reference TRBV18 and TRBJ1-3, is NAGVMQNPRHLVRRRGQEARLRCSPMKGHSHVYWYRQLPEEGLKFMVYLQKENIIDESGMPKERFSAEFPKEGPSILRIQQVVRGDSAAYFCASSTRRRGGNTIYFGEGSWLTVV.

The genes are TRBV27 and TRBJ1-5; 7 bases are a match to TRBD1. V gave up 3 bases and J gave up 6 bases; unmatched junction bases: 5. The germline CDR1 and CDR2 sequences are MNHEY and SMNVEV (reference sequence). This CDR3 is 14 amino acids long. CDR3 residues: CASSLGGGRQPQHF. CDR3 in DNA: TGTGCCAGCAGTTTGGGAGGGGGCCGTCAGCCCCAGCATTTT.

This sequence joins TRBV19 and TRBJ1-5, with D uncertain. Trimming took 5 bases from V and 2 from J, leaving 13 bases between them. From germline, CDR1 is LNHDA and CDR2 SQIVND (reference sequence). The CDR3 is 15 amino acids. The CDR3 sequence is CASSEPKIGNQPQHF. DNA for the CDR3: TGTGCCAGTAGTGAACCCAAGATTGGCAATCAGCCCCAGCATTTT. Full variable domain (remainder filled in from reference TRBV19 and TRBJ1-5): DGGITQSPKYLFRKEGQNVTLSCEQNLNHDAMYWYRQDPGQGLRLIYYSQIVNDFQKGDIAEGYSVSREKKESFPLTVTSAQKNPTAFYLCASSEPKIGNQPQHFGDGTRLSIL.

The CDR3 protein is CASSSGQDNSPLHF. For the CDR3, the DNA is TGTGCCAGCAGTTCCGGACAGGATAATTCACCCCTCCACTTT. The V and J genes are TRBV27 and TRBJ1-6; 7 bases align to TRBD1. CDR1 is MNHEY, CDR2 SMNVEV, per germline (reference sequence). J lost 5 bases, V lost 4 bases, and 2 bases had no gene match. There are 14 residues in the CDR3.

The CDR3 DNA reads TGTGCCAGCAGTTCCTGGACTAGCCCGGAGACCCAGTACTTC. Protein sequence: CASSSWTSPETQYF. The rearrangement uses TRBV13 and TRBJ2-5; 8 bases agree with TRBD2. V gave up 6 bases and J gave up 5 bases; unmatched junction bases: 8. CDR1 is PRHDT and CDR2 is FYEKMQ in the germline V gene (reference sequence). The CDR3 contains 14 residues.

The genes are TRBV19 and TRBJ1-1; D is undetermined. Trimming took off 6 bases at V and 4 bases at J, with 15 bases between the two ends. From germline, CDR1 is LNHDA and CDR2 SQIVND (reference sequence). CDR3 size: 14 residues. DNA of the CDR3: TGTGCCAGTAGCCCCACGACGATCGGCACTGAAGCTTTCTTT. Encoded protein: CASSPTTIGTEAFF.

The CDR3 here is CAWLSRVGANVLTF. As DNA, the CDR3 is TGTGCCTGGCTAAGTAGAGTTGGGGCCAACGTCCTGACTTTC. The V gene is TRBV30, the J gene TRBJ2-6, with D unresolved. Per germline, CDR1 GTSNPN and CDR2 SVGIG (reference sequence). The CDR3 totals 14 residues. Trimming took 5 bases from V and 3 from J, leaving 11 bases between them.

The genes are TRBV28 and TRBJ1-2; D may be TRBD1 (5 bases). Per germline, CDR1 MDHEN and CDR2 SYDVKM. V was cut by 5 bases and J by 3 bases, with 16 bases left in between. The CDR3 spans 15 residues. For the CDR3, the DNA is TGTGCCAGCAGTCCGCCGGACATACCGGACTATGGCTACACCTTC. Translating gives CASSPPDIPDYGYTF.

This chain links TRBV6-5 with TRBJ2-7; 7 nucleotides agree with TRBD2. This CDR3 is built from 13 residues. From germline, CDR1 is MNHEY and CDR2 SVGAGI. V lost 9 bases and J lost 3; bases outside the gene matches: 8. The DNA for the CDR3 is TGTGCCAGTCAGCGGGAACACGACTACGAGCAGTACTTC. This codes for CASQREHDYEQYF.

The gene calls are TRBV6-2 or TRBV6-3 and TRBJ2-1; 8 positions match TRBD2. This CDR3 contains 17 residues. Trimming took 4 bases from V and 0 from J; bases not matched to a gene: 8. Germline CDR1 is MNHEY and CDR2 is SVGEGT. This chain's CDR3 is CASSSLADPSSYNEQFF. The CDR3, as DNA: TGTGCCAGCAGTTCACTAGCGGACCCGAGCTCCTACAATGAGCAGTTCTTC.

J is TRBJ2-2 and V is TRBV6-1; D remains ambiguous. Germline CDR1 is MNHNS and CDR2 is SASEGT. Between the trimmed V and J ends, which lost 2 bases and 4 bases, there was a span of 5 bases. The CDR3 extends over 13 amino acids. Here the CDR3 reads CASSEQITGELFF. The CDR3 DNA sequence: TGTGCCAGCAGTGAACAGATCACCGGGGAGCTGTTTTTT.

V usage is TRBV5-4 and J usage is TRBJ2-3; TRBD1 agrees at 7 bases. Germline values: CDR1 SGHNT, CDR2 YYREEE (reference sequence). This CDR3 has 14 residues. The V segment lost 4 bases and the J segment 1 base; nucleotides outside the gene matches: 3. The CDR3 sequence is CASSQGQGTDTQYF. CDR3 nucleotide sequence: TGTGCCAGCAGCCAAGGACAGGGCACAGATACGCAGTATTTT.

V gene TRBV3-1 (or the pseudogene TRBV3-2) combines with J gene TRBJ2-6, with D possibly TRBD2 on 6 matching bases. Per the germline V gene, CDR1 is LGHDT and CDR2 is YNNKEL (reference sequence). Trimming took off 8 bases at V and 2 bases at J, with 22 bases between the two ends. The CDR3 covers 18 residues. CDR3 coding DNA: TGTGCCAGCCGTTGCGTCGCCCGGGGGACTGCTGGGGCCAACGTCCTGACTTTC. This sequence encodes CASRCVARGTAGANVLTF.

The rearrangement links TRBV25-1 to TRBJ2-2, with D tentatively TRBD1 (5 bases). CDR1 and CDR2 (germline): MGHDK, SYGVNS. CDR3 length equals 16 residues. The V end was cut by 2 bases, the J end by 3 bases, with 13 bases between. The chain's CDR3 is CASSEIGRADTGELFF. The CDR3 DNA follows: TGTGCCAGCAGTGAAATCGGCAGGGCGGACACCGGGGAGCTGTTTTTT.

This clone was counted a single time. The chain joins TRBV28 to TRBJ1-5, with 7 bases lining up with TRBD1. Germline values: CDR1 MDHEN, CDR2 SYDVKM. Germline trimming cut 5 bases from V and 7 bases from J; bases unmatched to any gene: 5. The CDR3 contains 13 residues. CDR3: CASSGQVEQPQHF. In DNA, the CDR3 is TGTGCCAGCAGTGGACAGGTCGAACAGCCCCAGCATTTT.

This CDR3 is CASRSRTPSEYNEQFF. The CDR3 bases are TGTGCCAGCCGAAGTCGAACGCCTAGCGAATACAATGAGCAGTTCTTC. The chain uses TRBV28 and TRBJ2-1, with a possible D match to TRBD2 (6 bases). Deletions cut 8 bases from V and 4 bases from J, with 21 bases between. This CDR3 comprises 16 residues. Germline CDR1 and CDR2: MDHEN and SYDVKM.

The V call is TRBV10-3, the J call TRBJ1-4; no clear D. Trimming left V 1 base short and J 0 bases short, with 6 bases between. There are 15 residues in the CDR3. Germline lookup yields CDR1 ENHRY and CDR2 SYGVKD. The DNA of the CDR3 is TGTGCCATCAGTGAGTTGCCTGCAACTAATGAAAAACTGTTTTTT. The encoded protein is CAISELPATNEKLFF.

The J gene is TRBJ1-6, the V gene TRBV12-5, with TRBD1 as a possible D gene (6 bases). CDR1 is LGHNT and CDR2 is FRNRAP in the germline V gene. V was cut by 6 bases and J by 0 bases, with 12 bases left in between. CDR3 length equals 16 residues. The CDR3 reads CASGRTASSYNSPLHF. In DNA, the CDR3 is TGTGCTAGTGGGAGGACAGCTAGCTCCTATAATTCACCCCTCCACTTT. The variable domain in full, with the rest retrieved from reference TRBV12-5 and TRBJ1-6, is DARVTQTPRHKVTEMGQEVTMRCQPILGHNTVFWYRQTMMQGLELLAYFRNRAPLDDSGMPKDRFSAEMPDATLATLKIQPSEPRDSAVYFCASGRTASSYNSPLHFGNGTRLTVT.

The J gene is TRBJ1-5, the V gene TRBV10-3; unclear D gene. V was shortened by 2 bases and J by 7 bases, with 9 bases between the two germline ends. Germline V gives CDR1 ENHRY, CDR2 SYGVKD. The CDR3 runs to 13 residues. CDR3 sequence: CAISEGEEQPQHF. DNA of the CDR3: TGTGCCATCAGTGAGGGGGAGGAACAGCCCCAGCATTTT.

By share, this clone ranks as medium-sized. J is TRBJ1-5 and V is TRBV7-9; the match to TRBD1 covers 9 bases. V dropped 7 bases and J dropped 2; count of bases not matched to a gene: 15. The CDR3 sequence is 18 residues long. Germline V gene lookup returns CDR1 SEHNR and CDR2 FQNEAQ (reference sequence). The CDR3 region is CASIRRGQGQGGNQPQHF. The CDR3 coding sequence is TGTGCCAGCATCCGGAGGGGACAGGGCCAGGGGGGCAATCAGCCCCAGCATTTT.

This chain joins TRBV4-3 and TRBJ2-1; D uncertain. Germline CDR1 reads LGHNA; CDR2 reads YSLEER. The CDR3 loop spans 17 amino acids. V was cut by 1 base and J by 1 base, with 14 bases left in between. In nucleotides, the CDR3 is TGCGCCAGCAGCCAAGTGGATTGGGGAATATCCTACAATGAGCAGTTCTTC. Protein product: CASSQVDWGISYNEQFF.

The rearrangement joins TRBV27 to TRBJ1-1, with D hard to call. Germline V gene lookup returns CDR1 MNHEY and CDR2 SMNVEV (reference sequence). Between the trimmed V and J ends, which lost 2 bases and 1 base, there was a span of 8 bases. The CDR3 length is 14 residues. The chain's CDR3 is CASSLVRGNTEAFF. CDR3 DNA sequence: TGTGCCAGCAGTTTAGTTCGGGGGAACACTGAAGCTTTCTTT.

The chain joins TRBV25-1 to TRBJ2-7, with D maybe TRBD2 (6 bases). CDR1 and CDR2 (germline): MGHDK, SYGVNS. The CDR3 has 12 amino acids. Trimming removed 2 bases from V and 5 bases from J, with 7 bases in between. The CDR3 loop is CASSEREDEQYF. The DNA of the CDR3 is TGTGCCAGCAGTGAAAGGGAGGACGAGCAGTACTTC.

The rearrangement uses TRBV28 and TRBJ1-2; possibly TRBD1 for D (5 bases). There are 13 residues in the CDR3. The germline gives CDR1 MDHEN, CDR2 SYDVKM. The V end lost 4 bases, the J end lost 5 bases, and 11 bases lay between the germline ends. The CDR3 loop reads CASSSFGGYGYTF. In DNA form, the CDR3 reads TGTGCCAGCAGTTCGTTTGGGGGGTATGGCTACACCTTC.

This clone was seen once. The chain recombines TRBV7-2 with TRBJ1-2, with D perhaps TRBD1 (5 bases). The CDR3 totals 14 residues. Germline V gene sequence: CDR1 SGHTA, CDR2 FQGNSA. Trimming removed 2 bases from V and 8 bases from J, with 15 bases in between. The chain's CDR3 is CASSLQGIPFGYTF. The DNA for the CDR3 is TGTGCCAGCAGCTTACAGGGTATCCCCTTCGGCTACACCTTC.